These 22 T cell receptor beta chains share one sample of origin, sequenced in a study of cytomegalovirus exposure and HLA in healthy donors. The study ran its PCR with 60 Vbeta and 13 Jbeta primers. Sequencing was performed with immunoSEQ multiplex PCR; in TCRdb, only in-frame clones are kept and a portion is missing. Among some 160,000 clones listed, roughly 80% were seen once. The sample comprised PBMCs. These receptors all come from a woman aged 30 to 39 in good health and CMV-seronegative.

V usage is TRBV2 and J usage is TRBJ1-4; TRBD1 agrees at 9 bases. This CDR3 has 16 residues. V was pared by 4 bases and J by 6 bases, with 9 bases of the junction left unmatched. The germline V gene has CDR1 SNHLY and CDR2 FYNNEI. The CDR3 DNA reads TGTGCCAGCAGTGGGCCCCCGGGACAGGGTGATGAAAAACTGTTTTTT. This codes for CASSGPPGQGDEKLFF.

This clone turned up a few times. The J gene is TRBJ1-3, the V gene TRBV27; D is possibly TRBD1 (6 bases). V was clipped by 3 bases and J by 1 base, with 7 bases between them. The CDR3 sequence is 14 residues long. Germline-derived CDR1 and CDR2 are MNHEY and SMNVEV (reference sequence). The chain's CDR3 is CASSFTGSGNTIYF. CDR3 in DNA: TGTGCCAGCAGTTTTACAGGGTCTGGAAACACCATATATTTT.

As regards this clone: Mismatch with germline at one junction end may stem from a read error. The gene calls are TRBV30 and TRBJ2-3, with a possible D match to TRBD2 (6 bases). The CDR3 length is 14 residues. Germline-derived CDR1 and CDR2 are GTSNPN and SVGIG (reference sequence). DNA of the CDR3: TGTGCCTGGAGCCGCGGTGTGGATTATAACCGGGACTCTTTT. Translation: CAWSRGVDYNRDSF.

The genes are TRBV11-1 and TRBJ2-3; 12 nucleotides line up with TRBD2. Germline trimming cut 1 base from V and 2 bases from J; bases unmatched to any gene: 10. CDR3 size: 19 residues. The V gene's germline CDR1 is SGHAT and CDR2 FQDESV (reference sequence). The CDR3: CASSLGWTSGAQVTDTQYF. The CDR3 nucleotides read TGTGCCAGCAGCTTAGGATGGACTAGCGGGGCCCAAGTCACAGATACGCAGTATTTT. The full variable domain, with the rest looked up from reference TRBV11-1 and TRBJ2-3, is EAEVAQSPRYKITEKSQAVAFWCDPISGHATLYWYRQILGQGPELLVQFQDESVVDDSQLPKDRFSAERLKGVDSTLKIQPAELGDSAMYLCASSLGWTSGAQVTDTQYFGPGTRLTVL.

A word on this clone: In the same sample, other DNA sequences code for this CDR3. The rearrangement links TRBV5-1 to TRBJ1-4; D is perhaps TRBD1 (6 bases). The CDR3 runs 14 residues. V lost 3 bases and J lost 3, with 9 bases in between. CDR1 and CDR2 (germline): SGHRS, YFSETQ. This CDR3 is CASSSQGSNEKLFF. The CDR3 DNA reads TGCGCCAGCAGCTCGCAGGGGTCTAATGAAAAACTGTTTTTT.

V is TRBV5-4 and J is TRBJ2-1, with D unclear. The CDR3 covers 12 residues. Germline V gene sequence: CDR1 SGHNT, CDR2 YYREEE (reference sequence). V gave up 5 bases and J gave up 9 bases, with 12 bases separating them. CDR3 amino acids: CASSQTPSEQFF. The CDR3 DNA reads TGTGCCAGCAGTCAAACTCCGAGTGAGCAGTTCTTC.

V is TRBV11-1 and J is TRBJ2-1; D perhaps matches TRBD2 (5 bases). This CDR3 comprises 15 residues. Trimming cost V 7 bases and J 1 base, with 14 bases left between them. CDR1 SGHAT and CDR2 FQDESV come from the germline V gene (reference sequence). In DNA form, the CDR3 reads TGTGCCAGCACCCTCACGACGGGGTCCTACAATGAGCAGTTCTTC. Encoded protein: CASTLTTGSYNEQFF.

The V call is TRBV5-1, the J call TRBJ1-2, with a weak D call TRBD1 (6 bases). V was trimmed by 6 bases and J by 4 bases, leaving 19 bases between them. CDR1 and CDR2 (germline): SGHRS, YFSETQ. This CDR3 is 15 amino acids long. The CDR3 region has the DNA TGCGCCAGCAAGGCCGGACAGTGGGGAATCTATGGCTACACCTTC. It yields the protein CASKAGQWGIYGYTF.

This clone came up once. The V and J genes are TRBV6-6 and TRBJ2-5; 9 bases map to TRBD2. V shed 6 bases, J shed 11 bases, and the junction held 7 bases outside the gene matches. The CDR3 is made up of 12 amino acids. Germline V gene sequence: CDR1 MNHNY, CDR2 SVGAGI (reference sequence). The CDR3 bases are TGTGCCAGCAGCCTAGCGGGACAAGAGCAGTACTTC. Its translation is CASSLAGQEQYF.

CDR3 loop: CASSYPWGGSTDTQYF. CDR3 nucleotide sequence: TGTGCCAGCAGCTACCCCTGGGGGGGAAGCACAGATACGCAGTATTTT. The chain couples TRBV7-8 to TRBJ2-3; 7 nucleotides line up with TRBD2. V lost 4 bases, J lost 0 bases, and 7 bases stayed unmatched. The CDR3 loop spans 16 amino acids. Germline lookup yields CDR1 SGHVS and CDR2 FQNEAQ. The full variable domain, with the rest looked up from reference TRBV7-8 and TRBJ2-3, is GAGVSQSPRYKVAKRGQDVALRCDPISGHVSLFWYQQALGQGPEFLTYFQNEAQLDKSGLPSDRFFAERPEGSVSTLKIQRTQQEDSAVYLCASSYPWGGSTDTQYFGPGTRLTVL.

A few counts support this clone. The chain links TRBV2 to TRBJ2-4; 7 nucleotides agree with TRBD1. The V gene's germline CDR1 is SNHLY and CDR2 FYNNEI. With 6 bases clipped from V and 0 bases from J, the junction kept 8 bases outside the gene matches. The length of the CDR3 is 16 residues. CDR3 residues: CASRRGTARAKNIQYF. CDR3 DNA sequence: TGTGCCAGCAGACGTGGGACAGCGAGAGCCAAAAACATTCAGTACTTC.

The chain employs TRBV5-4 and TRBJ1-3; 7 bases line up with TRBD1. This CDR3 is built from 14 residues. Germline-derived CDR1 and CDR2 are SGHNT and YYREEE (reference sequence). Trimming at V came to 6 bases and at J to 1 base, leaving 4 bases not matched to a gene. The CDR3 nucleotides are TGTGCCAGCAACCCACAGGGGTCTGGAAACACCATATATTTT. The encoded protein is CASNPQGSGNTIYF.

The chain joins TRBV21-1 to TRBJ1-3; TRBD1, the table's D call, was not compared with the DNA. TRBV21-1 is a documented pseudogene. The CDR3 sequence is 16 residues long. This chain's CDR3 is CASSKAVFWDSHTIYF. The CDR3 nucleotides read TGTGCCAGCAGCAAAGCCGTTTTTTGGGACAGTCACACCATATATTTT.

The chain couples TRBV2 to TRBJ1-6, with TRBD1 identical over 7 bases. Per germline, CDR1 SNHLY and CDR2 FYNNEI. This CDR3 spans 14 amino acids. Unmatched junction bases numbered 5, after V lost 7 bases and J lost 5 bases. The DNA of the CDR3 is TGTGCCAGCACCGGACAGGCCGATAATTCACCCCTCCACTTT. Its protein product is CASTGQADNSPLHF.

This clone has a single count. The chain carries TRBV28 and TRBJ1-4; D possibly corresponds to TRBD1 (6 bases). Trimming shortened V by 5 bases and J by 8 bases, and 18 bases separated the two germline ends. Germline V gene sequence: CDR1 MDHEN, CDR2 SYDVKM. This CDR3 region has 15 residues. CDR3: CASSPPTGSREKLFF. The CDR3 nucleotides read TGTGCCAGCAGTCCGCCGACAGGTTCCAGAGAAAAACTGTTTTTT.

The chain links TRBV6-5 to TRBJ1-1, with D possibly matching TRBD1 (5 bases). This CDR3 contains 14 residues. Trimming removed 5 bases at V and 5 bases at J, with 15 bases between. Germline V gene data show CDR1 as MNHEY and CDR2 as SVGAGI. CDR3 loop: CASSERGRRTEAFF. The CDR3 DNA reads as TGTGCCAGCAGTGAAAGGGGTAGAAGGACTGAAGCTTTCTTT.

The CDR3 sequence is CASRSGGVGTDTQYF. In DNA form, the CDR3 reads TGTGCCAGCAGATCAGGAGGGGTTGGCACAGATACGCAGTATTTT. The chain recombines TRBV28 with TRBJ2-3; D is possibly TRBD2 (6 bases). Trimming shortened V by 6 bases and J by 1 base, and 14 bases separated the two germline ends. Germline lookup yields CDR1 MDHEN and CDR2 SYDVKM. This CDR3 has 15 amino acids.

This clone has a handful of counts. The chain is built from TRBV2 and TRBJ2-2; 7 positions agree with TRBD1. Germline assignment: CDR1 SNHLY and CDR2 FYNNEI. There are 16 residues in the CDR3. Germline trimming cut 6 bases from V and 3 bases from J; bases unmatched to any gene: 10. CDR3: CASRDPRTGDTGELFF. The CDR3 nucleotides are TGTGCCAGCAGGGACCCCAGGACAGGTGACACCGGGGAGCTGTTTTTT.

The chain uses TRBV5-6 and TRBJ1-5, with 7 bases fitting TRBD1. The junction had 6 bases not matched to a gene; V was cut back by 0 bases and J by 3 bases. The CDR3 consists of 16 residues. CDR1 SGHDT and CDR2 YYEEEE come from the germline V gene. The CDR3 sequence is CASSLGTGGLNQPQHF. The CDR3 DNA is TGTGCCAGCAGCTTGGGGACAGGCGGTCTCAATCAGCCCCAGCATTTT.

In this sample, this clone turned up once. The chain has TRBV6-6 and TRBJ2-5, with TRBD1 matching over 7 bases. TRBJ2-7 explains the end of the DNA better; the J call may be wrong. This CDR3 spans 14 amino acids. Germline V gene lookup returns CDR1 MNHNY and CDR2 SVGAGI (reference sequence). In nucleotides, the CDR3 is TGTGCCAGCAGTTACTCGTCAGGGGGCTACGAGCAGTACTTC. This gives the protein CASSYSSGGYEQYF.

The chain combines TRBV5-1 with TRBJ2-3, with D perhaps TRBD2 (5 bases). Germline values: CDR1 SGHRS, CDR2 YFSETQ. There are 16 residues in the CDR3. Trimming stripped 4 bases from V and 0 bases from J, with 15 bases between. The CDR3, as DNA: TGCGCCAGCAGCACCCAAGCACTAGTTAGCACAGATACGCAGTATTTT. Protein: CASSTQALVSTDTQYF.

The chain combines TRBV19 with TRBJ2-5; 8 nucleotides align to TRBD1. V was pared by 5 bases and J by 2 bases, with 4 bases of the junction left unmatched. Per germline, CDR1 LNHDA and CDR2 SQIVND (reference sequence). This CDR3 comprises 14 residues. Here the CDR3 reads CASSLGQGQETQYF. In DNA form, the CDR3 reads TGTGCCAGTAGTCTTGGACAGGGACAAGAGACCCAGTACTTC. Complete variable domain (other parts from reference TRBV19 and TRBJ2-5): DGGITQSPKYLFRKEGQNVTLSCEQNLNHDAMYWYRQDPGQGLRLIYYSQIVNDFQKGDIAEGYSVSREKKESFPLTVTSAQKNPTAFYLCASSLGQGQETQYFGPGTRLLVL.